The TCR beta chain under discussion was sequenced for a study of blood T cell repertoires in COVID-19 (dated by TCRdb to about 2020). About the study as a whole: Collaborator samples came from the United States, Italy and Spain and covered acute and convalescent phases of COVID-19. The sample metadata nearly always contained a de-identified subject ID, COVID-19 status, age in years and sex. The repertoires were released in a freely available public database meant as a resource for research on the immune response to SARS-CoV-2. Deeply sampled blood TCRbeta repertoires from subjects exposed to, actively infected with, or recovered from COVID-19 were included in the dataset. Where HLA class I and class II types were available, the types were taken from metadata supplied by the sample provider, not from assay-based typing. The samples were drawn from two sources: the first 160 participants of the ongoing ImmuneRACE study, and about 1,300 subjects contributed by 6 global collaborators. The material from the prospective study consisted of cDNA or gDNA derived from T cells, B-cell-depleted T cells, or PBMCs. What the study reported, not specific to this receptor: Clinical and demographic metadata were provided uncurated, with the amount varying by source and participant.

Reading the germline V gene gives CDR1 SQVTM and CDR2 ANQGSEA. V trim: 5 bases; J trim: 0 bases; unmatched bases: 6. The CDR3 goes from the cysteine to the phenylalanine over 15 residues. Of the read, only the CDR3 DNA is kept; its 45 bases are in frame from base 1. This clone turned up a few times. What antigen it recognizes has not been identified. No qualities accompany the bases; no much larger clone lies one base away. One collaborating source in Seattle enrolled patients during active infection and followed them longitudinally through the course of disease. Collaborating institutions collected whole blood in K2EDTA tubes following their own protocols. For TCRbeta analysis, collaborator samples were shipped as frozen whole blood, as isolated PBMCs, or as DNA extracted from either sample type. TCRbeta CDR3 regions were amplified from genomic DNA by means of the immunoSEQ Assay, a bias-controlled multiplex PCR. The paper's processing steps were these. Within the assay, amplification of reference gene primers was used to estimate how many nucleated cells each sample contained. Sequence reads were collapsed and filtered to measure the absolute abundance of every unique TCRbeta CDR3 rearrangement. Productive Simpson clonality was computed per sample as the square root of Simpson's diversity index over productive rearrangements. The immuneACCESS repertoire file appears here via TCRdb, limited to in-frame rearrangements. These files lack a portion of the clones; in checked studies, under half of the deficit traces to unresolved V genes, and the cause of the others is not known. The DNA gave D and trimming, while V, J and clone size come from that table. The sample has fewer than 250,000 clones on record, 80% to 90% of them singletons. The top ten clonotypes cover under 12% of the sample.

This sequence originates from a woman over 75 with COVID-19, enrolled during active disease. The rearranged segments are TRBV29-1 and TRBJ2-1; TRBD2 agrees with 8 junctional bases. The sequencing sample was made of peripheral blood. Here the CDR3 is given as CSVLSGASSYNEQFF. At the DNA level, the sequence is TGCAGCGTTCTTAGCGGGGCAAGCTCCTACAATGAGCAGTTCTTC.